A selection of T cell receptor beta chains follows, all from one sample in a study of T cells in Graves' hyperthyroidism and ophthalmopathy. From the multiplex PCR reads, TCRdb called clonotypes with MiXCR, one entry per CDR3 protein. The sample records fewer than 350,000 distinct CDR3 sequences, about an eighth being singletons. Specimen: blood. Every receptor here comes from a middle-aged woman with Graves' hyperthyroidism. Each CDR3 is given with its conserved first and last residue. Clone size, where shown, is once, few, many, or a class for clones that have expanded.

v_gene	abundance	j_gene	CDR3aa
TRBV2	many	TRBJ1-2	CASSGVSRDKNYGYTF
TRBV6-1	few	TRBJ2-1	CASSEGRTGGPLDEQFF
TRBV6-1	many	TRBJ1-4	CASSYGRKNEKLFF
TRBV7-2	many	TRBJ1-1	CATQENTEAFF
TRBV29-1	many	TRBJ1-1	CSVEGDTEAFF
TRBV30	many	TRBJ2-3	CAWTLLDTQYF
TRBV7-2	.	TRBJ2-3	CASSLGLSRSHTQYF
TRBV11-3	many	TRBJ2-5	CASSRSGRGQETQYF
TRBV20-1	many	TRBJ2-5	CSARGGGGDLETQYF
TRBV5-1	.	TRBJ2-1	CASSLGLAGEGNEQFF
TRBV3-1	many	TRBJ2-7	CASSQGPHEQYF
TRBV5-1	few	TRBJ2-5	CASSLADREPWGGLADPLGETQYF
TRBV19	.	TRBJ1-1	CASSTGTSNTEAFF
TRBV11-3	few	TRBJ2-3	CASSFRATDTQYF
TRBV7-9	.	TRBJ2-7	CASSSTGRYEQYF
TRBV7-2	many	TRBJ2-7	CASSLYGRAYEQYF
TRBV27	many	TRBJ1-5	CAIPGFGNQPQHF
TRBV6-1	many	TRBJ1-3	CASSESEGSGNTIYF
TRBV10-3	.	TRBJ1-5	CASWTGALYQPQHF